This TCR beta chain was found in a study of post-analysis software for immune sequencing data. A word on this clonotype: Its specificity is not known.

Findings and limits, study-wide: Controls showed lower frequencies than patients for five TRBV segments, and TRBV5-6, TRBV5-1 and TRBV20-1 were among these.

Trimming cost V 1 base and J 2 bases, with 17 bases left between them. The CDR3 has 16 amino acids. CDR1 and CDR2 from the germline V gene are DFQATT and SNEGSKA (reference sequence). Sequencing libraries made from TCR beta cDNA carried unique molecular identifiers. One entry per CDR3 protein, called by TCRdb with MiXCR from the PCR reads. The sample lists roughly 650,000 distinct CDR3 sequences; 59% were seen once. This TCR was sampled from a girl aged 2-15 years with multiple sclerosis. Sequencing used blood. The chain employs TRBV20-1 and TRBJ2-5; D perhaps matches TRBD2 (6 bases). The CDR3 reads CSARARREASQETQYF. CDR3 nucleotide sequence: TGCAGTGCTAGAGCCAGGAGGGAAGCCTCGCAAGAGACCCAGTACTTC.